These 4 T cell receptor beta chains were all obtained from the same sample, sequenced in a study of cytomegalovirus exposure and HLA in healthy donors. The PCR employed 60 Vbeta primers together with 13 Jbeta primers. The data were produced by immunoSEQ multiplex PCR, yet TCRdb's version contains in-frame clones alone and is incomplete. The data show about 90,000 clones, less than 85% seen once. The specimen sequenced was PBMCs. All receptors come from a man in his late teens or twenties in good health and CMV-seronegative.

This clone has only a few counts. The chain is built from TRBV6-4 and TRBJ2-1; 9 bases fit TRBD2. Germline trimming cut 3 bases from V and 5 bases from J; bases unmatched to any gene: 5. CDR1 and CDR2 from the germline V gene are MRHNA and SNTAGT. The CDR3 is 15 residues long. Here the CDR3 DNA reads TGTGCCAGCAGTGATGGGGCTAGCGGGAACAATGAGCAGTTCTTC. Translating gives CASSDGASGNNEQFF.

The chain links TRBV7-2 to TRBJ2-1; TRBD2 aligns across 13 bases. CDR1 is SGHTA and CDR2 is FQGNSA in the germline V gene. This CDR3 comprises 15 residues. The V and J ends lost 4 bases and 8 bases, in that order; junction bases with no gene match: 5. The CDR3 region has the DNA TGTGCCAGCAGCTCCGGGACTAGCGGGACTGATGAGCAGTTCTTC. Its protein is CASSSGTSGTDEQFF.

The V and J genes are TRBV7-6 and TRBJ2-4; TRBD1 matches at 9 bases. V gave up 5 bases and J gave up 8 bases; unmatched junction bases: 7. The CDR3 is made up of 14 amino acids. Germline V lookup: CDR1 SGHVS, CDR2 FNYEAQ. CDR3 loop: CASSPPGQGYIQYF. DNA for the CDR3: TGTGCCAGCAGCCCTCCTGGACAGGGGTACATTCAGTACTTC.

This clone was observed once. The chain joins TRBV25-1 to TRBJ1-5, with D perhaps TRBD1 (5 bases). Germline V gene sequence: CDR1 MGHDK, CDR2 SYGVNS. This CDR3 region has 14 residues. Trimming removed 8 bases from V and 0 bases from J, with 11 bases in between. DNA of the CDR3: TGTGCCAGCGGCTTAGGGGATAGCAATCAGCCCCAGCATTTT. Translated: CASGLGDSNQPQHF.